This TCR beta chain was captured by sequencing in a study of blood T cell repertoires in COVID-19. Study-wide background: The study drew acute and convalescent COVID-19 samples from the United States, Italy and Spain. Nucleic acid was either cDNA or gDNA, and it came from T cells, B-cell-depleted T cells, or PBMCs.

Original methodology: Cell counts per sample came from amplifying reference gene primers. Produced via immunoSEQ multiplex PCR; TCRdb's table is partial and in-frame only. The D gene and trimming were derived from the DNA, and the V and J assignments and clone size from that table. The sample lists 300,000 to 400,000 clones; around 92% were seen once. Seattle-derived patients entered the study during active infection and were followed longitudinally. From germline, CDR1 is MNHEY and CDR2 SVGAGI. The CDR3 spans 14 residues. Germline trimming cut 6 bases from V and 7 bases from J; bases unmatched to any gene: 9.

The source is a woman in her twenties or thirties with COVID-19, enrolled during active disease. The sequenced material came from peripheral blood. J is TRBJ1-2 and V is TRBV6-5; 9 positions match TRBD1. The CDR3 nucleotides read TGTGCCAGCAGCACGGGACAGGGCACGGGTGGCTACACCTTC. This sequence encodes CASSTGQGTGGYTF.